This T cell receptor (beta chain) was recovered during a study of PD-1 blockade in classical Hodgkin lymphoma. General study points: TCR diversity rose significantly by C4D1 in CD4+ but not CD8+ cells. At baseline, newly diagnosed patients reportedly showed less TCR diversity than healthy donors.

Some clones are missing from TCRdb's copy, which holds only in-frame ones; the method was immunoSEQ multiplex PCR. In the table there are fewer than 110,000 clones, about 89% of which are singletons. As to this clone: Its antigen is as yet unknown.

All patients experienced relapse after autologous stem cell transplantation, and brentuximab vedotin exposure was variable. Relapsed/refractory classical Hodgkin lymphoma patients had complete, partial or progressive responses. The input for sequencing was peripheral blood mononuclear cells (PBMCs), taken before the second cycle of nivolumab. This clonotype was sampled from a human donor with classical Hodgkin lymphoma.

The CDR3 region is CASSLFSTGGTNEQFF. The CDR3 DNA reads as TGTGCCAGCAGTTTGTTTTCAACGGGGGGGACTAATGAGCAGTTCTTC. The rearrangement joins TRBV27 to TRBJ2-1; TRBD2 matches at 8 bases. The V gene's germline CDR1 is MNHEY and CDR2 SMNVEV (reference sequence). Unmatched junction bases numbered 11, after V lost 3 bases and J lost 7 bases. The length of the CDR3 is 16 residues.